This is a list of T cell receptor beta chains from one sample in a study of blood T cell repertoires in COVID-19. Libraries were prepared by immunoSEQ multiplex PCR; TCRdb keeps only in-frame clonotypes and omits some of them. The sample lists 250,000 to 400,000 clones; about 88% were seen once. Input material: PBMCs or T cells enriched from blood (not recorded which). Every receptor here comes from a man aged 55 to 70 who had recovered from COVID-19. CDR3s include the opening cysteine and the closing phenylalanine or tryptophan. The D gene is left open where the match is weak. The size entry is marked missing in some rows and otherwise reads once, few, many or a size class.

CASSLRGWVDEQFF	TGTGCCAGCAGCTTAAGGGGGTGGGTCGATGAGCAGTTCTTC	TRBV11-3	TRBJ2-1	-	-
CASSLGTGGLLSGYTF	TGTGCCAGCAGCCTCGGGACAGGGGGCCTACTTTCTGGCTACACCTTC	TRBV3-1/TRBV3-2	TRBJ1-2	TRBD1	-
CASSRTGGSPLHF	TGTGCCAGCAGTCGGACAGGGGGTTCACCCCTCCACTTT	TRBV6-2/TRBV6-3	TRBJ1-6	TRBD1	-
CASSLAELANEKLFF	TGTGCCAGCAGCCTAGCCGAGTTGGCTAATGAAAAACTGTTTTTT	TRBV5-5	TRBJ1-4	-	-
CASSLANAGQETQYF	TGTGCCAGCAGCTTGGCTAACGCAGGACAAGAGACCCAGTACTTC	TRBV5-4	TRBJ2-5	-	-
CASSIETDEKLFF	TGTGCCAGTAGTATTGAGACAGATGAAAAACTGTTTTTT	TRBV19	TRBJ1-4	-	-
CASSGTGSSQKLFF	TGTGCCAGCAGCGGGACAGGGTCTTCCCAAAAACTGTTTTTT	TRBV9	TRBJ1-4	TRBD1	once
CSASQSGGLGYGYTF	TGCAGTGCTAGTCAGTCGGGGGGGCTAGGGTATGGCTACACCTTC	TRBV20-1	TRBJ1-2	-	-
CASSPQGTVPTRQYF	TGTGCCAGCAGTCCCCAGGGGACAGTTCCTACGAGGCAGTACTTC	TRBV25-1	TRBJ2-7	TRBD1	-
CATSRVPSGSYSYNEQFF	TGTGCCACCAGCAGAGTTCCTAGCGGGAGTTACTCCTACAATGAGCAGTTCTTC	TRBV15	TRBJ2-1	TRBD2	-
CASSPPWDSESYEQYF	TGTGCCAGCAGCCCGCCTTGGGACTCCGAATCCTACGAGCAGTACTTC	TRBV7-9	TRBJ2-7	-	-
CASSGQLNTEAFF	TGCGCCAGCAGTGGCCAGTTGAACACTGAAGCTTTCTTT	TRBV5-1	TRBJ1-1	-	-
CAISEQRGYGYTF	TGTGCCATCAGTGAGCAGAGAGGGTATGGCTACACCTTC	TRBV10-3	TRBJ1-2	-	-
CAISDEGHRGPGYTF	TGTGCCATCAGTGACGAGGGACACAGGGGGCCCGGCTACACCTTC	TRBV10-3	TRBJ1-2	TRBD1	-
CASSLSGRASYEQYF	TGTGCCAGCAGTCTTAGCGGGAGGGCCAGCTACGAGCAGTACTTC	TRBV14	TRBJ2-7	TRBD2	-
CAISEAGGGAVTQYF	TGTGCCATCAGTGAAGCGGGCGGGGGGGCGGTGACCCAGTACTTC	TRBV10-3	TRBJ2-5	TRBD2	-